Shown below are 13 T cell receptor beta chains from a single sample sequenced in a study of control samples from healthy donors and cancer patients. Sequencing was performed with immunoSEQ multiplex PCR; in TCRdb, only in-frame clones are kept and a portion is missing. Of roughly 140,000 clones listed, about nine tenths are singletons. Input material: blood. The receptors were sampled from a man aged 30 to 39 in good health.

CDR3 loop: CASSARTGGNEKLFF. The CDR3 region has the DNA TGTGCCAGTAGTGCTCGGACAGGGGGAAATGAAAAACTGTTTTTT. The V and J genes are TRBV19 and TRBJ1-4, with TRBD1 matching over 10 bases. The CDR3 covers 15 residues. Germline values: CDR1 LNHDA, CDR2 SQIVND (reference sequence). Trimming removed 5 bases from V and 5 bases from J; junction bases left unmatched: 5.

The chain's CDR3 is CASTGTGAYEQYF. CDR3 coding DNA: TGTGCCAGCACCGGGACGGGAGCCTACGAGCAGTACTTC. The chain has TRBV2 and TRBJ2-7; D might be TRBD2 (6 bases). CDR3 length: 13 amino acids. The germline V and J ends were trimmed by 7 bases and 2 bases, with 12 bases remaining between them. The germline CDR1 and CDR2 sequences are SNHLY and FYNNEI.

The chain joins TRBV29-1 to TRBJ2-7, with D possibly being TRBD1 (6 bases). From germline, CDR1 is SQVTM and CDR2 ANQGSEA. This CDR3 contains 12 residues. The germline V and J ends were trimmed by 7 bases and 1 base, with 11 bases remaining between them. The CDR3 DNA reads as TGCAGCGCAGGGGTCGCTTCCTACGAGCAGTACTTC. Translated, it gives CSAGVASYEQYF.

Here the CDR3 reads CASSQGAWTSTDTQYF. For the CDR3, the DNA is TGCGCCAGCAGCCAAGGGGCTTGGACTAGCACAGATACGCAGTATTTT. V and J are TRBV4-3 and TRBJ2-3; possibly TRBD2 for D (5 bases). V lost 1 base, J lost 0 bases, and 11 bases lay in between. The CDR3 runs 16 residues. Germline V gene lookup returns CDR1 LGHNA and CDR2 YSLEER.

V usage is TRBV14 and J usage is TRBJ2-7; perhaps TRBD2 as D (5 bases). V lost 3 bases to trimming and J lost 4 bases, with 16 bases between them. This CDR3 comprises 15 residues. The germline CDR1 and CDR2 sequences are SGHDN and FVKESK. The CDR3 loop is CASSHIQIGIYEQYF. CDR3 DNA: TGTGCCAGCAGCCATATCCAAATCGGGATATACGAGCAGTACTTC.

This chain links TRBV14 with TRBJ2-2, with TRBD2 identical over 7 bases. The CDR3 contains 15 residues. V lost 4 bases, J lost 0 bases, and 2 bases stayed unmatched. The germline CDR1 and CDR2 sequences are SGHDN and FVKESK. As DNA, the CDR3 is TGTGCCAGCAGCCTCAGCGGGGCGAACACCGGGGAGCTGTTTTTT. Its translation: CASSLSGANTGELFF.

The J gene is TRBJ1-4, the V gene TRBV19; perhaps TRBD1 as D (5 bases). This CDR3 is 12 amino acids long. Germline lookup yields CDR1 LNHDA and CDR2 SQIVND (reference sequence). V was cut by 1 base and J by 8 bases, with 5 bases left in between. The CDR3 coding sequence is TGTGCCAGTAGTATAGGACAGGAAAAACTGTTTTTT. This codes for CASSIGQEKLFF.

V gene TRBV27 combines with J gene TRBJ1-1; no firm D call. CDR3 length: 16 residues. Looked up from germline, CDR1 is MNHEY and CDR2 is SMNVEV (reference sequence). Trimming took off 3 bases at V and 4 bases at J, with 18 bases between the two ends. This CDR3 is CASSLILSLSGTEAFF. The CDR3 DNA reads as TGTGCCAGCAGTTTGATTTTGTCCCTATCGGGCACTGAAGCTTTCTTT.

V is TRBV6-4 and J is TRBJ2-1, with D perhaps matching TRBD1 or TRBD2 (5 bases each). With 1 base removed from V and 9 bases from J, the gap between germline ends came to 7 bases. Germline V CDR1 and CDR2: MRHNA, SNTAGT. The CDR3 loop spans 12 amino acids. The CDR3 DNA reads TGTGCCAGCAGTGACTTTGGGGGTGAGCAGTTCTTC. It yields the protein CASSDFGGEQFF.

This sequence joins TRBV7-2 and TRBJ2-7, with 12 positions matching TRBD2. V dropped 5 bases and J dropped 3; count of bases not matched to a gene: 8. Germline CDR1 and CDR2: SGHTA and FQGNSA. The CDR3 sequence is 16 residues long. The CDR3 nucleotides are TGTGCCAGCAGCCCGACTAGCGGGAGAGGGGGCTACGAGCAGTACTTC. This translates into CASSPTSGRGGYEQYF.

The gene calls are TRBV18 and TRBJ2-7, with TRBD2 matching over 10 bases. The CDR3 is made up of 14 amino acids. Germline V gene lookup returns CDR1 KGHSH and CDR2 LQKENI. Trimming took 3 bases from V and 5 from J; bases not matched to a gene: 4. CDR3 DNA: TGTGCCAGCTCACCGTCCAGCGGGAGGGACGAGCAGTACTTC. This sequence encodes CASSPSSGRDEQYF.

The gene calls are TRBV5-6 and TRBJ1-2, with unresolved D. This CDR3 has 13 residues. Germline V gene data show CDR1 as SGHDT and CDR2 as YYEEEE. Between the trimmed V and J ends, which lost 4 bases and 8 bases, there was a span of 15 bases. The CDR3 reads CASSGGRHLGYTF. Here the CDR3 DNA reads TGTGCCAGCAGCGGAGGTCGTCACCTCGGCTACACCTTC. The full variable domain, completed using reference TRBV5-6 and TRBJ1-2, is DAGVTQSPTHLIKTRGQQVTLRCSPKSGHDTVSWYQQALGQGPQFIFQYYEEEERQRGNFPDRFSGHQFPNYSSELNVNALLLGDSALYLCASSGGRHLGYTFGSGTRLTVV.

The CDR3 region is CASSVTGTKGNEQFF. The CDR3 DNA sequence: TGTGCCAGTAGTGTCACCGGGACTAAAGGCAATGAGCAGTTCTTC. This chain connects TRBV19 to TRBJ2-1; 7 bases agree with TRBD2. V shed 5 bases and J 6 bases; nucleotides not matched to a gene: 10. The CDR3 is 15 residues long. Germline CDR1 and CDR2: LNHDA and SQIVND (reference sequence).